This T cell receptor (beta chain) is from a study of PD-1 blockade in classical Hodgkin lymphoma (dated by TCRdb to 2018 to 2020). Context from the whole study: The study used TCR beta sequencing and CyTOF to define a peripheral blood immune signature of response to PD-1 blockade in classical Hodgkin lymphoma. What the research found in general, with its limitations: Patients starting nivolumab less than 1 year after ASCT had lower diversity and were excluded from later analyses to avoid confounding by immune reconstitution. The study was limited to a single clinical trial cohort, and causes of repertoire differences, possibly disease activity or prior therapy, remained undefined. Baseline TCR diversity was reported as lower in newly diagnosed patients than in healthy donors, and lower still in relapsed/refractory patients. By C4D1, a significant rise was seen in CD4+ TCR diversity but not in CD8+ TCR diversity (p=0.0027 vs p=0.16), and the rise was most apparent among complete responders (p=0.02). Trial patients with a complete response had baseline diversity similar to that of newly diagnosed patients, while partial responders and progressors had significantly lower diversity.

Genomic DNA was extracted with the Qiagen DNeasy kit from unsorted PBMCs and from negatively selected CD4+ and CD8+ fractions. Amplification of TCR beta CDR3 regions was done by immunoSEQ multiplex PCR with primers that anneal to V and J segments. Amplification bias was minimized using a synthetic immune receptor repertoire, and residual bias was removed computationally after sequencing. Per the authors' processing: Repertoire diversity was quantified as the Shannon entropy index using custom Python scripts. Unsorted, CD4+ and CD8+ repertoires were analyzed separately, except for combined analyses in which CD4+ and CD8+ sequences were merged in silico. A clone was considered expanded if an increase in frequency of at least 2-fold after treatment relative to C1D1 was found, and a pseudocount of 0.5 was applied to clones undetected at baseline. Singleton clones were defined as clones with 0 or 1 copy at C1D1, and non-singleton clones were defined as clones with 2 or more copies. Clones expanded in unsorted samples were annotated as CD4+, CD8+ or unknown by matching protein sequences in sorted samples from the same patient. Wilcoxon tests were applied to paired samples to test diversity changes from C1D1 to C4D1. This immuneACCESS table, as held by TCRdb, lists in-frame sequences with V and J called but not all clones. Of the missing ones, under half trace to an unresolved V gene in checked studies; the others have no known cause. D and trimming were read from the DNA, whereas the V and J calls and clone size are those reported in that table. Within this sample are 12,000 or so clones, with about 85% of them counted one time only. In total, the top ten clones hold under 45% of the sample.

The CDR3 has 13 amino acids, counting the end cysteine and phenylalanine. Only CDR3 DNA remains: 39 bases, in frame from the first base. The CDR1 and CDR2 encoded by the germline V gene are KGHSH and LQKENI. V drops 5 bases and J drops 0 bases, leaving 8 bases in between. In light of the paper, this sample's time point label describes: cycle 4 day 1 (C4D1), after less than 7 weeks of nivolumab. Relapse after autologous stem cell transplantation had occurred in all trial patients, and cohorts A, B and C were distinguished by prior brentuximab vedotin exposure. Magnetic negative selection with a Miltenyi CD8+ T cell isolation kit was used to purify CD8+ T cells from thawed PBMCs. The trial cohort included fewer than 65 patients with relapsed/refractory classical Hodgkin lymphoma, and each patient had a best overall response of complete response, partial response or progressive disease. Nivolumab dosing was 3 mg/kg intravenously every 2 weeks, continuing until either disease progression or unacceptable toxicity. Trial patients were treated with single-agent nivolumab in the multi-cohort phase II CheckMate 205 trial. An independent review committee assessed best overall response by applying the 2007 International Working Group response criteria. Trial PBMCs were collected just before the start of nivolumab (C1D1) and during therapy at cycle 2 day 1 and cycle 4 day 1. Peripheral blood was collected in 8 mL Vacutainer Cell Preparation Tubes, from which PBMCs were isolated by centrifugation and then cryopreserved. Purified CD4+ and CD8+ fractions were prepared only for cases where an additional PBMC sample was available. On LS columns in a quadroMACS separator, the magnetically labelled cells were depleted, and the flow-through was collected as the purified fraction.

About this clone: Its target antigen remains unknown. No base quality values were provided; no much bigger clone lies one nucleotide off.

The chain links TRBV18 with TRBJ2-7, with TRBD2 perhaps the D gene, on 5 matching bases. The input for sequencing was CD8+ T cells from blood, taken before the fourth cycle of nivolumab. The receptor was isolated from a human donor with classical Hodgkin lymphoma. The donor label of this sample is uncertain. The DNA is TGTGCCAGCTCAGGGGAGAACTCCTACGAGCAGTACTTC. This translates into CASSGENSYEQYF.